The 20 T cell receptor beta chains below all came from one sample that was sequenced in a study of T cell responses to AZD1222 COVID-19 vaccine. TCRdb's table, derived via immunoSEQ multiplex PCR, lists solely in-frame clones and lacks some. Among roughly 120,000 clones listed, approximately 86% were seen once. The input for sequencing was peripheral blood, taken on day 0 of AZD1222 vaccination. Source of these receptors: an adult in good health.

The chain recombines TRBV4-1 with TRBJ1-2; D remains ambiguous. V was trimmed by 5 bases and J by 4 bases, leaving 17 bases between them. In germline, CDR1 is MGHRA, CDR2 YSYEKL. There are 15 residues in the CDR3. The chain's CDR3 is CASSTRTSGFYGYTF. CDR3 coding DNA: TGCGCCAGCAGCACACGGACCAGCGGGTTCTATGGCTACACCTTC.

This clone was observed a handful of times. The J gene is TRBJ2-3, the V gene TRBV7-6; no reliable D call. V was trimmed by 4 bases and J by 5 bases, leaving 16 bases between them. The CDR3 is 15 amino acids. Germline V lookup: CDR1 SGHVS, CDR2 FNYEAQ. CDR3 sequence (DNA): TGTGCCAGCAGCTCGGGTCTGATTGGGCAAGATACGCAGTATTTT. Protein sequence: CASSSGLIGQDTQYF.

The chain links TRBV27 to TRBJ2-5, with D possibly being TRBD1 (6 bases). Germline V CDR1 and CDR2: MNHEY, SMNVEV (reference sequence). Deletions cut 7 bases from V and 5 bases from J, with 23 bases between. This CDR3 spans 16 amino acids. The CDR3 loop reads CASTSLQGTYGETQYF. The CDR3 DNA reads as TGTGCCAGCACCTCTCTCCAGGGGACGTATGGGGAGACCCAGTACTTC.

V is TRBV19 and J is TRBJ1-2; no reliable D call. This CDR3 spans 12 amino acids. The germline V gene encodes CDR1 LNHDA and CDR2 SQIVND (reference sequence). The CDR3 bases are TGTGCTGCGCGGATAAAGGACTATGGCTACACCTTC. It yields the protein CAARIKDYGYTF. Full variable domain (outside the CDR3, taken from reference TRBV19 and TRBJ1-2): DGGITQSPKYLFRKEGQNVTLSCEQNLNHDAMYWYRQDPGQGLRLIYYSQIVNDFQKGDIAEGYSVSREKKESFPLTVTSAQKNPTAFYLCAARIKDYGYTFGSGTRLTVV.

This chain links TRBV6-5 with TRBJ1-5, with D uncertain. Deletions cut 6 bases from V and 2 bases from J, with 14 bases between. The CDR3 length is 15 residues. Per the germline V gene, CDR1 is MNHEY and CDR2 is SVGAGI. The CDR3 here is CASSPGRQGNQPQHF. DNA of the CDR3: TGTGCCAGCAGCCCAGGACGCCAGGGCAATCAGCCCCAGCATTTT.

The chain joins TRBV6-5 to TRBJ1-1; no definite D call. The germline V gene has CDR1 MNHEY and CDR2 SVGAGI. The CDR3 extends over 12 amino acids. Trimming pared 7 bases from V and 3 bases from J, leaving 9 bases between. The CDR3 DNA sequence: TGTGCCAGCAATAACGGTGACACTGAAGCTTTCTTT. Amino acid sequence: CASNNGDTEAFF.

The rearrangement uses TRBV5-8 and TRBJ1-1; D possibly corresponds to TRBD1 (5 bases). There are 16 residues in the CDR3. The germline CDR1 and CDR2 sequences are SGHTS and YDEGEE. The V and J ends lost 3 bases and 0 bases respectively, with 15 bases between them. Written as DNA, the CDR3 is TGTGCCAGCAGCTGGGACGCGTATGCCATGAACACTGAAGCTTTCTTT. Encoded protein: CASSWDAYAMNTEAFF.

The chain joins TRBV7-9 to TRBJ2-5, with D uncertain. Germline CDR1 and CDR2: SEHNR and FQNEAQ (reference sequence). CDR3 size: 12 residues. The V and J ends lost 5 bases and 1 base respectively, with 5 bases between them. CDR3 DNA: TGTGCCAGCAGCGCCCCCCAAGAGACCCAGTACTTC. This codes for CASSAPQETQYF.

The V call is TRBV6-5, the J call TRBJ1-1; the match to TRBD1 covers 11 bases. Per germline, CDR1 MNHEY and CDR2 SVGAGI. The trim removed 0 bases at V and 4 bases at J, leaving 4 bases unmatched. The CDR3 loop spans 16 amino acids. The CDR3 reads CASSYSGQGEGTEAFF. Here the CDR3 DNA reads TGTGCCAGCAGTTACTCGGGACAGGGGGAAGGCACTGAAGCTTTCTTT.

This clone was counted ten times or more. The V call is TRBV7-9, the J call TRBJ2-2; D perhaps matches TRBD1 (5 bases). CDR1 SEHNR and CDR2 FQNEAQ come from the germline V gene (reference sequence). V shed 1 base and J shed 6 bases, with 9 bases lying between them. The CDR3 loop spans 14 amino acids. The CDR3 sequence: CASSLVWGSGELFF. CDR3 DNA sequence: TGTGCCAGCAGCTTAGTATGGGGCTCCGGGGAGCTGTTTTTT.

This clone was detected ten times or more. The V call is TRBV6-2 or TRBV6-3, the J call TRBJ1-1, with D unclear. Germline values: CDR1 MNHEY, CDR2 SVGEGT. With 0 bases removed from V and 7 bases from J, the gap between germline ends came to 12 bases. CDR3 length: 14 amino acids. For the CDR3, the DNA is TGTGCCAGCAGTTACTCGAGGCTTTCCGATGAAGCTTTCTTT. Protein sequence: CASSYSRLSDEAFF.

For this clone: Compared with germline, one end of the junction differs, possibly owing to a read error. The CDR3, as DNA: TGTGCCGGCAGAGGGGTTCGGAACACTGAAGCTTTCTTT. It encodes CAGRGVRNTEAFF. The chain links TRBV2 to TRBJ1-1, with D possibly TRBD1 on 5 matching bases. Germline lookup yields CDR1 SNHLY and CDR2 FYNNEI. The CDR3 extends over 13 amino acids.

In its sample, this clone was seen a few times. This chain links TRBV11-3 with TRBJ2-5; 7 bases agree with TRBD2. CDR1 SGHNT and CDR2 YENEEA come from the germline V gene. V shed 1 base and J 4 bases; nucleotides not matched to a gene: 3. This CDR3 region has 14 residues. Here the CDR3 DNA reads TGTGCCAGCAGCTTAGCTGGCGGGGGAGAGACCCAGTACTTC. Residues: CASSLAGGGETQYF.

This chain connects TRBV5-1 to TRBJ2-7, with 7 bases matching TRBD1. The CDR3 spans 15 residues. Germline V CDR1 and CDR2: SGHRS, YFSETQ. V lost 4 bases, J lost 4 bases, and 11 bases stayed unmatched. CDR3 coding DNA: TGCGCCAGCAGCCCCCGACAGGGCAATGGATACGAGCAGTACTTC. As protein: CASSPRQGNGYEQYF.

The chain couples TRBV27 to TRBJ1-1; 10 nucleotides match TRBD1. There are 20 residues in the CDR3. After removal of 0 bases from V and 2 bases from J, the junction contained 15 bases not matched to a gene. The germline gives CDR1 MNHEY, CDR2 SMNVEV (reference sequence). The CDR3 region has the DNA TGTGCCAGCAGTTTATCGGACAGGGGGTTGGGTAGTGGTTCCAACACTGAAGCTTTCTTT. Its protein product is CASSLSDRGLGSGSNTEAFF.

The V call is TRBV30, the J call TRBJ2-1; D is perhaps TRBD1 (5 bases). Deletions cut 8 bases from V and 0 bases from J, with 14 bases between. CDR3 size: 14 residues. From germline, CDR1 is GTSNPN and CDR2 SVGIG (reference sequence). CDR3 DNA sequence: TGTGCCCACGGACACGAGAGCTCCTACAATGAGCAGTTCTTC. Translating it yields CAHGHESSYNEQFF.

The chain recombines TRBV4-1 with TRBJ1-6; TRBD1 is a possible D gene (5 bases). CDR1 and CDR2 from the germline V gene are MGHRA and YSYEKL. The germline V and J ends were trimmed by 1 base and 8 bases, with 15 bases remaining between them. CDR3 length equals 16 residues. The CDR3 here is CASSQGPDRPDSPLHF. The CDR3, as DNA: TGCGCCAGCAGCCAAGGCCCCGACAGACCCGATTCACCCCTCCACTTT.

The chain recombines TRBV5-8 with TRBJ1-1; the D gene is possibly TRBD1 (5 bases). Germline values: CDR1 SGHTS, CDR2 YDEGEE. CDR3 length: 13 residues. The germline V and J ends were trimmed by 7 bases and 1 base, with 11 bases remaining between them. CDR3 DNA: TGTGCCAGCCGCCCCGGACAGAACACTGAAGCTTTCTTT. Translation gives CASRPGQNTEAFF.

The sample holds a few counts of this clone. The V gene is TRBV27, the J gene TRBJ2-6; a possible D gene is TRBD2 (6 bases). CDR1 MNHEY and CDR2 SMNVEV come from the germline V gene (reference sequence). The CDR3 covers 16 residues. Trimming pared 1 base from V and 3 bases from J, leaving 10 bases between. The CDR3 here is CASSLLGGGGANVLTF. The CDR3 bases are TGTGCCAGCAGTTTATTGGGGGGAGGTGGGGCCAACGTCCTGACTTTC. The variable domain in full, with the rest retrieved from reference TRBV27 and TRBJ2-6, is EAQVTQNPRYLITVTGKKLTVTCSQNMNHEYMSWYRQDPGLGLRQIYYSMNVEVTDKGDVPEGYKVSRKEKRNFPLILESPSPNQTSLYFCASSLLGGGGANVLTFGAGSRLTVL.

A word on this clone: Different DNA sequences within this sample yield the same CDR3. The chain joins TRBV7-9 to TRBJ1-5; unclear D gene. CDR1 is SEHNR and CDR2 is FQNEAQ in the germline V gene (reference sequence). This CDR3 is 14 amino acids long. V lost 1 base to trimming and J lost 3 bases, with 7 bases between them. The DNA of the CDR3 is TGTGCCAGCAGCTTAGGGCAGACCAATCAGCCCCAGCATTTT. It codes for CASSLGQTNQPQHF.